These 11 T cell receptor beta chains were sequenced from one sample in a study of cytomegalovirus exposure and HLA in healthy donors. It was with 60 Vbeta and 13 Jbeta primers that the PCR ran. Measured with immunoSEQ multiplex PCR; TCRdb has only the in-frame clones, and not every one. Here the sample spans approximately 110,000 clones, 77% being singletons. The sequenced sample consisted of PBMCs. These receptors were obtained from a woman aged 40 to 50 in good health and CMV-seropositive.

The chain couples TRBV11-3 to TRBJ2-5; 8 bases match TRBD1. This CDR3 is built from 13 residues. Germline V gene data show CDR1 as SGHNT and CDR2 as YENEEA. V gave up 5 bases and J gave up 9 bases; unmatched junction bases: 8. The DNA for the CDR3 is TGTGCCAGCAGCGTGACAGGGGCAGAAGCCCAGTACTTC. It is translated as CASSVTGAEAQYF. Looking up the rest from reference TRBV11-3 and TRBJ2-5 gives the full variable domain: EAGVVQSPRYKIIEKKQPVAFWCNPISGHNTLYWYLQNLGQGPELLIRYENEEAVDDSQLPKDRFSAERLKGVDSTLKIQPAELGDSAVYLCASSVTGAEAQYFGPGTRLLVL.

CDR3 coding DNA: TGTGCCAGCAGTCCTCTGGTTGGGCGGGAAGTAGATACGCAGTATTTT. This gives the protein CASSPLVGREVDTQYF. The V call is TRBV2, the J call TRBJ2-3; TRBD2 is a possible D gene (6 bases). The V and J ends lost 5 bases and 5 bases respectively, with 20 bases between them. This CDR3 comprises 16 residues. Germline V CDR1 and CDR2: SNHLY, FYNNEI.

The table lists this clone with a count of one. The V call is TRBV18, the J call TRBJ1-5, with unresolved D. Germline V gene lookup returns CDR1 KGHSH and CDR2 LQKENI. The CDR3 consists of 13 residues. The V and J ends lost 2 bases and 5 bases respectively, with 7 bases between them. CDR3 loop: CASSPSLDQPQHF. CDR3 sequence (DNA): TGTGCCAGCTCACCATCTCTCGATCAGCCCCAGCATTTT.

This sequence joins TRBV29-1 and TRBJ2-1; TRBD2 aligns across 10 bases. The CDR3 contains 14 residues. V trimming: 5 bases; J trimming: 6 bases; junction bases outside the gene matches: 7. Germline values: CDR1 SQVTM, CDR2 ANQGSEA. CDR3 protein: CSVFSSGRANEQFF. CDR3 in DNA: TGCAGCGTTTTTTCCAGCGGGAGGGCCAATGAGCAGTTCTTC.

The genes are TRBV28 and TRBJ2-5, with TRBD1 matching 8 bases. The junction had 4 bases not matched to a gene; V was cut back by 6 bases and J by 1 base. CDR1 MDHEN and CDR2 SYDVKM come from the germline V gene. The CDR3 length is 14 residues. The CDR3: CASSRGTGQETQYF. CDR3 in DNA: TGTGCCAGCAGCCGAGGGACAGGCCAAGAGACCCAGTACTTC. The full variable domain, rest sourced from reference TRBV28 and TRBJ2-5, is DVKVTQSSRYLVKRTGEKVFLECVQDMDHENMFWYRQDPGLGLRLIYFSYDVKMKEKGDIPEGYSVSREKKERFSLILESASTNQTSMYLCASSRGTGQETQYFGPGTRLLVL.

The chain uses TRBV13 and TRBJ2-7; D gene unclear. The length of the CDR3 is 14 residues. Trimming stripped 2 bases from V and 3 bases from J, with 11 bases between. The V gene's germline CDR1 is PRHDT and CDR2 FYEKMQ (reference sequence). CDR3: CASSLFSTFYEQYF. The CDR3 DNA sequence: TGTGCCAGCAGCTTATTTAGCACGTTCTACGAGCAGTACTTC. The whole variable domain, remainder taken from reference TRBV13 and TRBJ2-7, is AAGVIQSPRHLIKEKRETATLKCYPIPRHDTVYWYQQGPGQDPQFLISFYEKMQSDKGSIPDRFSAQQFSDYHSELNMSSLELGDSALYFCASSLFSTFYEQYFGPGTRLTVT.

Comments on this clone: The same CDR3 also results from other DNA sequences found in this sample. CDR3 in DNA: TGTGCCAGCAGCTTGGGGGGACAGGGTTACGAGCAGTACTTC. This codes for CASSLGGQGYEQYF. The chain couples TRBV5-4 to TRBJ2-7, with 9 positions matching TRBD1. The CDR3 length is 14 residues. With 0 bases clipped from V and 4 bases from J, the junction kept 2 bases outside the gene matches. Germline CDR1 reads SGHNT; CDR2 reads YYREEE (reference sequence).

DNA for the CDR3: TGTGCCAGCAGCTCGCGGTTGAGCTCCTACGAGCAGTACTTC. Translated, it gives CASSSRLSSYEQYF. This rearrangement joins TRBV9 to TRBJ2-7; D gene unclear. Germline V gene lookup returns CDR1 SGDLS and CDR2 YYNGEE. There are 14 residues in the CDR3. V lost 4 bases to trimming and J lost 0 bases, with 11 bases between them. The full variable domain, rest sourced from reference TRBV9 and TRBJ2-7, is DSGVTQTPKHLITATGQRVTLRCSPRSGDLSVYWYQQSLDQGLQFLIQYYNGEERAKGNILERFSAQQFPDLHSELNLSSLELGDSALYFCASSSRLSSYEQYFGPGTRLTVT.

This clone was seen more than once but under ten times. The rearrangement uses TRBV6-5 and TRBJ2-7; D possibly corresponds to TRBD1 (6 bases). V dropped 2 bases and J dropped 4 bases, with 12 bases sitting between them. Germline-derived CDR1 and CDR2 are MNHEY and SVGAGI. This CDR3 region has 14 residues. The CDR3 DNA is TGTGCCAGCAGTTACACGGGACAAAAATACGAGCAGTACTTC. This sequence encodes CASSYTGQKYEQYF.

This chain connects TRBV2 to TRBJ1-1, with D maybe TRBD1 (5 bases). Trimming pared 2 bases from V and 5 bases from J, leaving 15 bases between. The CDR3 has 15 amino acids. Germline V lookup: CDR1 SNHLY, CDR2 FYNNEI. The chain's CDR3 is CASSERLWGGTEAFF. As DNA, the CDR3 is TGTGCCAGCAGTGAAAGACTCTGGGGGGGAACTGAAGCTTTCTTT. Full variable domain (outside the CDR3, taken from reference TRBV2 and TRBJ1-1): EPEVTQTPSHQVTQMGQEVILRCVPISNHLYFYWYRQILGQKVEFLVSFYNNEISEKSEIFDDQFSVERPDGSNFTLKIRSTKLEDSAMYFCASSERLWGGTEAFFGQGTRLTVV.

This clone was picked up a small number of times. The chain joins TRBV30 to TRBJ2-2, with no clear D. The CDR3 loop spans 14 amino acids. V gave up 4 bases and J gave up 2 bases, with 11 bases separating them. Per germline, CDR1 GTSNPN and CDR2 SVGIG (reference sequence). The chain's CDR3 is CAWKVTKNTGELFF. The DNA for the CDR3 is TGTGCCTGGAAGGTCACTAAAAACACCGGGGAGCTGTTTTTT.